This entry concerns a single TCR beta chain. Its antigen remains unknown. Here immunoSEQ multiplex PCR was the method, and the copy in TCRdb shows in-frame clones only, minus some. The sample contains 25,000 to 35,000 clones, 86% of which appear only once. Germline V gives CDR1 KGHSH, CDR2 LQKENI. CDR3 length equals 13 residues. Trimming took 2 bases from V and 7 from J, leaving 12 bases between them. This record belongs to a study of T cells in tuberculosis. Overall study context: A South African cohort included IGRA-negative adolescents, latently infected IGRA-positive adolescents and adults with active tuberculosis. General study results and limits: Samples were chosen by availability of cryopreserved specimens.

As for time point: new active TB diagnosis, blood taken before or within 7 days of starting treatment. The specimen was PBMCs, collected at tuberculosis diagnosis. The chain recombines TRBV18 with TRBJ2-7, with D tentatively TRBD2 (5 bases). The clonotype originates from an adult with tuberculosis. The CDR3 spells CASSPTGSEEQYF. The DNA of the CDR3 is TGTGCCAGCTCACCAACGGGGTCGGAGGAGCAGTACTTC.